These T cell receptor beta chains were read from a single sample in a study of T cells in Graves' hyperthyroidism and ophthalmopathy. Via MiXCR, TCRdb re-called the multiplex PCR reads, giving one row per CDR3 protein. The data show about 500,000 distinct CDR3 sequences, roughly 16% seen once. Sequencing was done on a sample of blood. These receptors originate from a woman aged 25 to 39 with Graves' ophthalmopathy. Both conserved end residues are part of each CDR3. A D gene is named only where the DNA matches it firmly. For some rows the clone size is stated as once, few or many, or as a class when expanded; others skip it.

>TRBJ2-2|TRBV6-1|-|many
CASQRGGNTGELFF
TGTGCCAGCCAAAGGGGCGGAAACACCGGGGAGCTGTTTTTT
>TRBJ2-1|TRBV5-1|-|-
CASSQRDTTYNEQFF
TGCGCCAGCAGCCAACGGGACACAACTTACAATGAGCAGTTCTTC
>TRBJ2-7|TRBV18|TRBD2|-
CASSRLGTSPIPYEQYF
TGTGCCAGCTCACGACTGGGGACTAGCCCTATCCCCTACGAGCAGTACTTC
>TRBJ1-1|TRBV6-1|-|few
CASSPIPREGTEAFF
TGTGCCAGCAGTCCAATCCCCAGGGAGGGCACTGAAGCTTTCTTT
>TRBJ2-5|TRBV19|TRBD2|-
CASSIIRTSGRPSQETQYF
TGTGCCAGTAGTATAATTCGGACTAGCGGGAGGCCCTCCCAAGAGACCCAGTACTTC
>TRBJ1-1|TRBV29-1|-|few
CSVVEGGQRAESFF
TGCAGCGTGGTAGAGGGGGGGCAGAGGGCTGAATCTTTCTTT
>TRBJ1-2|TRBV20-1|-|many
CSAPKAPTRTDGYTF
TGCAGTGCTCCGAAGGCACCCACGAGGACGGATGGCTACACCTTC
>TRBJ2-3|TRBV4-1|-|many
CASSPNFRGPDTQYF
TGCGCCAGCAGCCCGAATTTCCGAGGCCCAGATACGCAGTATTTT
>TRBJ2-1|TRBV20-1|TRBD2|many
CSASPLAGVGDEQFF
TGCAGTGCTAGCCCACTAGCGGGAGTCGGGGATGAGCAGTTCTTC
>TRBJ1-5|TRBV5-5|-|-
CASSYRVGGGQPQHF
TGTGCCAGCAGCTACAGGGTGGGGGGGGGTCAGCCCCAGCATTTT
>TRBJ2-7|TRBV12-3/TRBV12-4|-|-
CASSYVSGLPSYEQYF
TGTGCCAGCAGTTATGTTAGCGGCCTTCCCTCCTACGAGCAGTACTTC
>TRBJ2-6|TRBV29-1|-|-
CSVEDGLFSASGANVLTF
TGCAGCGTTGAAGACGGACTGTTTAGCGCCTCTGGGGCCAACGTCCTGACTTTC
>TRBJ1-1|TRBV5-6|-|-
CASSLSHGINTEAFF
TGTGCCAGCAGCTTGTCTCACGGAATCAACACTGAAGCTTTCTTT
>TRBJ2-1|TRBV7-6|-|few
CASSLANRKNEQFF
TGTGCCAGCAGCTTAGCGAACAGGAAAAATGAGCAGTTCTTC
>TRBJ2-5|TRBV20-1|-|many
CSASTPDKTQETQYF
TGCAGTGCTAGTACCCCAGATAAAACACAAGAGACCCAGTACTTC
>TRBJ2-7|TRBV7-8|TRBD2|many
CASTSSRGGRSSYEQYF
TGTGCCAGCACCTCATCCCGGGGGGGGAGATCCAGCTACGAGCAGTACTTC
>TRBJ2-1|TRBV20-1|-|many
CSATSLVPSLGYNEQFF
TGCAGTGCTACATCCCTTGTCCCTTCTCTGGGCTACAATGAGCAGTTCTTC
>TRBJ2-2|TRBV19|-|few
CASSSRGEDTGELFF
TGTGCCAGTTCCTCCAGGGGTGAGGACACCGGGGAGCTGTTTTTT
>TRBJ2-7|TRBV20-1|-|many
CSASRPSAGSYEQYF
TGCAGTGCTAGTCGTCCCTCTGCGGGTTCCTACGAGCAGTACTTC
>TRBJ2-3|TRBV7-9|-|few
CASSHSRVAVTDTQYF
TGTGCCAGCAGCCATTCCAGAGTGGCCGTCACAGATACGCAGTATTTT
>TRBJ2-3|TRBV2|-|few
CASSWTSTLTQYF
TGTGCCAGCAGTTGGACCTCAACCCTTACGCAGTATTTT
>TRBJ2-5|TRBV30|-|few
CAWSPSGTHQETQYF
TGTGCCTGGAGTCCCTCCGGGACACACCAAGAGACCCAGTACTTC
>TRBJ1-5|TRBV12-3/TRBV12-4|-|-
CASSAGVGDQPQHF
TGTGCCAGCAGCGCAGGGGTTGGCGATCAGCCCCAGCATTTT
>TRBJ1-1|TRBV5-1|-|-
CASSLENPGAEAFF
TGCGCCAGCAGCTTGGAAAACCCCGGCGCTGAAGCTTTCTTT
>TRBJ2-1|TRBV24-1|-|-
CATSGGSVLPSSYNEQFF
TGTGCCACCAGTGGGGGGTCGGTTCTCCCGAGCTCCTACAATGAGCAGTTCTTC
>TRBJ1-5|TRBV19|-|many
CASTPLGWGNQPQHF
TGTGCCAGTACCCCCCTGGGTTGGGGCAATCAGCCCCAGCATTTT
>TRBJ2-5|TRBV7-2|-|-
CASSPGVGAWETQYF
TGTGCCAGCAGCCCGGGGGTGGGGGCTTGGGAGACCCAGTACTTC
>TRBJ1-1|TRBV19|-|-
CASSIGPQGIATEAFF
TGTGCCAGTAGTATAGGGCCCCAGGGGATCGCCACTGAAGCTTTCTTT